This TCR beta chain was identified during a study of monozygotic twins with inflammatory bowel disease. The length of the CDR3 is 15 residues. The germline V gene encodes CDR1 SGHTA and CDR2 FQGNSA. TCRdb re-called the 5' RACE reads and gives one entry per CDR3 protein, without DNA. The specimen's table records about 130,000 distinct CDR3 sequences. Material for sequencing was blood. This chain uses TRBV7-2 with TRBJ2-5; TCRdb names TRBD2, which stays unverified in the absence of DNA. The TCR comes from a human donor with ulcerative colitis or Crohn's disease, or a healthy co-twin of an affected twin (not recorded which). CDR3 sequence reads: CASSLQREWIETQYF.